This T cell receptor beta chain derives from a study of blood T cell repertoires in COVID-19. Study summary: Specimens from acute and convalescent COVID-19 originated in the United States, Italy and Spain. PBMCs, B-cell-depleted T cells, or T cells were the source of the cDNA or gDNA that made up the material.

The CDR3 contains 12 residues. With 2 bases removed from V and 5 bases from J, the gap between germline ends came to 6 bases. Methods used by the authors: Researchers report that nucleated cell counts were estimated from reference gene primer amplification. Assay used: immunoSEQ multiplex PCR; TCRdb lists only in-frame clones, some missing. The D gene and trimming were derived from the DNA, and the V and J assignments and clone size from that table. The sample consists of around 35,000 clones, approximately 89% of them appearing once. Sequenced material: peripheral blood. The V and J genes are TRBV12-3 or TRBV12-4 and TRBJ1-2; no definite D call. The clonotype comes from a human donor in a cohort sampled during active COVID-19. CDR3 sequence: CASSLSLYGYTF. In DNA form, the CDR3 reads TGTGCCAGCAGTTTATCCCTATATGGCTACACCTTC.